Described below is a single TCR beta chain sequence and its context. There is no known antigen for this receptor. Per-base qualities were not stored, and no clone one base away is much larger. Stable Graves' hyperthyroidism was defined as no progression to ophthalmopathy during 18 months of follow-up. Hyperthyroidism patients were newly diagnosed, had a disease duration of under 2 months, and were aged 18 to 65 years. Patients with uncontrolled infections, other autoimmune diseases, pregnancy or lactation were excluded. Clinical symptoms, serum thyroxine and TRAb, thyroid ultrasound, and orbital computed tomography formed the basis for the diagnoses. PBMCs were separated from 7.5 to 10 ml of fresh peripheral blood using Ficoll-Paque density gradient centrifugation. Total RNA was extracted with Trizol reagent, and quality was checked on an Agilent 2100 Bioanalyzer. This record comes from a study of T cells in Graves' hyperthyroidism and ophthalmopathy (dated by TCRdb to between 2018 and 2020). Study-level background: Peripheral blood was sampled at the time of initial diagnosis, prior to any treatment. The 85 to 100 discovery patients were randomly split 7:3 into training and test sets. According to the paper, TCR Vbeta CDR3 sequencing was carried out on around 140 peripheral blood samples, which came from some 41 ophthalmopathy, roughly 75 hyperthyroidism and approximately 17 progressor patients. A discovery cohort of roughly 100 patients, roughly 45 with Graves' ophthalmopathy and roughly 59 with stable Graves' hyperthyroidism, was used to find distinguishing TCR V-J signatures. Once sampling was done, hyperthyroidism patients were given methimazole at a starting dose of 30 mg daily, whereas ophthalmopathy patients were given high-dose intravenous methylprednisolone. The study also compared thyroid tissue and blood T-cell repertoires from more than five Graves' hyperthyroidism patients. An independent validation cohort of 18 to 20 hyperthyroidism patients and 17 patients who later progressed to ophthalmopathy tested prospective prediction of ophthalmopathy. What the research found in general, with its limitations: In validation, progression to ophthalmopathy was predicted by the model with 70% to 71% sensitivity and 72.22% specificity, a median of approximately 6.5 months before onset. A 13 V-J signature model separated ophthalmopathy from stable hyperthyroidism, with 87.88% sensitivity and roughly 81% specificity in cross-validation and 80%/75% in testing. Blood samples also contained most of the expanded thyroid clonotypes (frequency above 0.001), which suggests that blood repertoires may reflect thyroid immune responses. No statistical method was used to set the sample size in advance, and investigators knew the group allocation.

The TCR beta CDR3 regions were amplified from the RNA transcripts. The TCR CDR3 was subjected to a first round of RT-PCR using the HTBI primer set and the Qiagen OneStep RT-PCR kit. The libraries were constructed in a second round of multiplex PCR and then size-selected and purified. The libraries were sequenced on an Illumina HiSeq2000 using paired-end 100 bp reads. The authors' pipeline ran thus. Raw data were processed with SOAPnuke, discarding reads with adapters, uncalled bases, mean Phred below 15, or no exact constant-primer or identifier match. High-quality paired reads were merged with COPE v1.2.5, and unique nucleotide sequences were defined as clonotypes. MiTCR v1.1 was used to align the clonotypes against IMGT TRBV, TRBD and TRBJ reference segments. The analysis included only V-J combinations with a frequency above 0.0001, which together covered around 99% of the repertoires. The TCS score was defined as F50 (clonal expansion) divided by E x V (chaos), with BLOSUM62-based TCRdist calculated between CDR3 peptides within each V-J. Welch's t-statistics and random forest reduced roughly 530 V-J features to about 12, which were used in a naive Bayes classifier (R e1071). TCRdb reanalyzed the raw reads on its own, using fastp at Q25 for trimming and MiXCR for clone calling, and kept in-frame beta chains. CDR3 protein duplicates are merged, each entry listing the most common genes and DNA. What appears here as the V and J calls and clone size reflects TCRdb's work, not the paper's. Counted in this sample were some 400,000 distinct CDR3 sequences; around 14% of them appeared once. 11% of the sample rests with the top ten.

The origin of this receptor is a woman in her fifties or sixties with Graves' hyperthyroidism. The sample was blood.

The sequenced DNA is TGTGCCACCAGCACGGGACTAGCGGGAGGAGGCGAGCAGTACTTC. The translation is CATSTGLAGGGEQYF. The V and J segments used are TRBV15 and TRBJ2-7; 15 nucleotides in the junction match TRBD2. CDR1 and CDR2, per the germline V gene (reference sequence), are LNHNV and YYDKDF. The CDR3 spans 15 residues, from the cysteine through the phenylalanine. The retained sequence is limited to the CDR3, 45 bases, with the frame set at the first base. Trimming accounts for 4 bases at V and 6 bases at J, while the number of junction bases matched to no gene is 4.